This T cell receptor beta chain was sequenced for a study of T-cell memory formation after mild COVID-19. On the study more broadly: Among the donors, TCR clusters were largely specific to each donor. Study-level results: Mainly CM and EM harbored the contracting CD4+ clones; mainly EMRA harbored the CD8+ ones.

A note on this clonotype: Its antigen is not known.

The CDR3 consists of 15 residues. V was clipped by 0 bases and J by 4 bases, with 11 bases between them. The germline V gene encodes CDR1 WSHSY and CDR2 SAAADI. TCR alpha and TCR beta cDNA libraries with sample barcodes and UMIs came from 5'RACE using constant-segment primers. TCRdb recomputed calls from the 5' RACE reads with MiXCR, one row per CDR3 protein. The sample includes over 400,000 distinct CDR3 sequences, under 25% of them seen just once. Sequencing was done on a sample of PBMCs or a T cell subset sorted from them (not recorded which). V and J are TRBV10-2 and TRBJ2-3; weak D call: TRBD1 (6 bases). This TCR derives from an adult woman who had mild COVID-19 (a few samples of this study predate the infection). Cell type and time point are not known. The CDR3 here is CASSESGGVADTQYF. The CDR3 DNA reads TGCGCCAGCAGTGAGTCAGGGGGAGTAGCAGATACGCAGTATTTT.